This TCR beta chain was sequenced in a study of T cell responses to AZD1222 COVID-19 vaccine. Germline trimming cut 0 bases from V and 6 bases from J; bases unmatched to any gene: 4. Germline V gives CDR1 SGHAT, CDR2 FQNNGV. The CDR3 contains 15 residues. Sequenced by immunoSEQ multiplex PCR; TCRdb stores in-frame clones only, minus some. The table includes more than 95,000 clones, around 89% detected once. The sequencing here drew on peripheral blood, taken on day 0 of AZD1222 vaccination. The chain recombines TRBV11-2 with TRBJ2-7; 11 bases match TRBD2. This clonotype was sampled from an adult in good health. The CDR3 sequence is CASSLELAGAAEQYF. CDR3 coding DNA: TGTGCCAGCAGCTTAGAACTAGCGGGGGCCGCCGAGCAGTACTTC.